The 10 T cell receptor beta chains presented below share a single source sample, sequenced in a study of cytotoxic CD8 clonotypes in ibrutinib-treated CLL. This table comes from immunoSEQ multiplex PCR, and its TCRdb copy is limited to in-frame clones, with some not included. This repertoire shows some 200,000 clones, over 65% found once; its top ten account for approximately 6.3%. Here the sequenced sample was PBMCs, taken after 12 months of ibrutinib treatment. The receptors derive from a human donor with chronic lymphocytic leukemia.

The chain links TRBV5-5 to TRBJ1-5; D unresolved. Germline CDR1 and CDR2: SGHKS and YYEKEE (reference sequence). This CDR3 contains 14 residues. The V and J ends lost 0 bases and 4 bases respectively, with 8 bases between them. The CDR3 DNA reads as TGTGCCAGCAGCTTGGACAGAATAAATCAGCCCCAGCATTTT. It specifies CASSLDRINQPQHF.

The chain has TRBV5-1 and TRBJ1-2; possible D gene TRBD1, 5 bases. CDR1 SGHRS and CDR2 YFSETQ come from the germline V gene. Trimming left V 3 bases short and J 0 bases short, with 18 bases between. The CDR3 is 17 amino acids. CDR3 nucleotides: TGCGCCAGCAGCTCCCGTTTGGGGGGGTCGGCTAACTATGGCTACACCTTC. As protein: CASSSRLGGSANYGYTF.

This clone appeared a few times. The chain combines TRBV4-1 with TRBJ2-1; either TRBD1 or TRBD2 may supply D (5 bases each). The CDR3 runs 16 residues. V lost 1 base, J lost 2 bases, and 12 bases lay in between. CDR1 is MGHRA, CDR2 YSYEKL, per germline. CDR3 nucleotide sequence: TGCGCCAGCAGCCAAGTTGAGGGACGGCCCTACAATGAGCAGTTCTTC. The encoded protein is CASSQVEGRPYNEQFF.

CDR3 nucleotide sequence: TGTGCCAGCTCCCCGGGCCGACAGGGAGGAAACACCATATATTTT. It encodes CASSPGRQGGNTIYF. The chain links TRBV18 to TRBJ1-3; 7 bases match TRBD1. Looked up from germline, CDR1 is KGHSH and CDR2 is LQKENI. The CDR3 runs to 15 residues. With V trimmed by 6 bases and J by 4 bases, 9 bases remained unmatched.

The CDR3 sequence: CASSYPGRGNEQFF. The CDR3 DNA reads TGTGCCAGCAGTTATCCCGGCCGGGGCAATGAGCAGTTCTTC. The chain is built from TRBV6-5 and TRBJ2-1, with D tentatively TRBD2 (5 bases). The V gene lost 3 bases and the J gene lost 6 bases, with 12 bases spanning the gap. The CDR3 sequence is 14 residues long. Germline lookup yields CDR1 MNHEY and CDR2 SVGAGI.

This chain links TRBV23-1 with TRBJ2-7, with TRBD1 identical over 7 bases. TRBV23-1 is noted as an ORF with a role that remains uncertain. With 2 bases clipped from V and 5 bases from J, the junction kept 12 bases outside the gene matches. This CDR3 has 16 amino acids. CDR3 sequence reads: CASSQIETGLSHEQYF. CDR3 DNA sequence: TGCGCCAGCAGTCAAATCGAGACAGGGTTATCCCACGAGCAGTACTTC.

In this sample, this clone turned up a few times. V gene TRBV7-2 combines with J gene TRBJ2-6; D may be TRBD1 (5 bases). Germline CDR1 and CDR2: SGHTA and FQGNSA. The CDR3 has 16 amino acids. The V and J ends lost 2 bases and 0 bases respectively, with 8 bases between them. CDR3 protein: CASSLTGTSGANVLTF. In nucleotides, the CDR3 is TGTGCCAGCAGCTTAACAGGAACCTCTGGGGCCAACGTCCTGACTTTC.

CDR3 region: CASSLSGTVNEQFF. CDR3 in DNA: TGTGCCAGCAGTTTGAGCGGGACGGTTAATGAGCAGTTCTTC. J is TRBJ2-1 and V is TRBV28, with 7 bases lining up with TRBD2. The junction had 6 bases not matched to a gene; V was cut back by 3 bases and J by 7 bases. The CDR3 is 14 residues long. Germline-derived CDR1 and CDR2 are MDHEN and SYDVKM.

The V and J genes are TRBV15 and TRBJ1-3; D gene uncertain. The germline CDR1 and CDR2 sequences are LNHNV and YYDKDF (reference sequence). The CDR3 is 17 residues long. Trimming took 2 bases from V and 2 from J, leaving 16 bases between them. CDR3 DNA sequence: TGTGCCACCAGCAGAAGCGGTACCGGGGTAACTGGAAACACCATATATTTT. Its protein is CATSRSGTGVTGNTIYF.

Worth noting for this clone: One end of the junction does not line up with germline, which may come from a read error. The chain employs TRBV5-6 and TRBJ2-7; the match to TRBD1 covers 10 bases. CDR3 size: 12 residues. The V gene's germline CDR1 is SGHDT and CDR2 YYEEEE. The CDR3 nucleotides read TGTGCCAGCAGCTTGATTCGACAGGGGGCCACCTTC. Its translation is CASSLIRQGATF.